These 7 T cell receptor beta chains originate from one sample sequenced in a study of a mutant IDH1 vaccine in newly diagnosed glioma. Assay: immunoSEQ multiplex PCR; the TCRdb copy retains only in-frame clones and omits some. The sample shows 50,000 or so clones, about 77% of them seen only once. Time point here: week 5, during vaccination. Every single dose of the vaccine, 300 ug of mutant IDH1 20-mer peptide, came with topical imiquimod. These receptors are not linked to any known antigen. The sample here was PBMCs, taken from a glioma patient whose treatment included an IDH1 peptide vaccine. The receptors were gathered from a middle-aged woman with glioma.

The J gene is TRBJ2-7, the V gene TRBV29-1; D is possibly TRBD2 (5 bases). V dropped 3 bases and J dropped 3 bases, with 9 bases sitting between them. CDR1 and CDR2 from the germline V gene are SQVTM and ANQGSEA. This CDR3 is 12 amino acids long. CDR3 residues: CSVESRDYEQYF. The CDR3 bases are TGCAGCGTTGAGTCCCGGGACTACGAGCAGTACTTC.

The count of this clone is one. The chain joins TRBV7-3 to TRBJ1-4, with D uncertain. Germline V lookup: CDR1 SGHTA, CDR2 FQGTGA. The CDR3 sequence is 17 residues long. The V gene lost 6 bases and the J gene lost 0 bases, with 17 bases spanning the gap. The chain's CDR3 is CASRKSHRRPTNEKLFF. CDR3 sequence (DNA): TGTGCCAGCAGGAAATCTCACAGACGACCAACTAATGAAAAACTGTTTTTT.

The table lists this clone with a few counts. This chain joins TRBV2 and TRBJ1-1; TRBD1 is a possible D gene (6 bases). CDR3 length equals 14 residues. CDR1 SNHLY and CDR2 FYNNEI come from the germline V gene. Deletions cut 4 bases from V and 5 bases from J, with 14 bases between. CDR3 nucleotide sequence: TGTGCCAGCAGTGCGGTCAGGGGTGGAACTGAAGCTTTCTTT. Translated: CASSAVRGGTEAFF.

CDR3 in DNA: TGTGCCAGCAGCGTACGAGCGGGGGTGAGTTACGAGCAGTACTTC. Encoded protein: CASSVRAGVSYEQYF. The chain carries TRBV9 and TRBJ2-7; 8 bases fit TRBD2. J gave up 4 bases and V 1 base, and 7 bases lay outside the gene matches. From germline, CDR1 is SGDLS and CDR2 YYNGEE. The CDR3 contains 15 residues.

The chain combines TRBV5-1 with TRBJ1-4; a possible D gene is TRBD1 (5 bases). The ends were cut back, 1 base at V and 4 bases at J, with 11 bases in the middle. CDR3 length: 15 amino acids. Germline-derived CDR1 and CDR2 are SGHRS and YFSETQ. The CDR3 region has the DNA TGCGCCAGCAGCTTGAGTAGGCAGGGTAATGAAAAACTGTTTTTT. Amino acids: CASSLSRQGNEKLFF.

The chain joins TRBV5-4 to TRBJ1-1, with unresolved D. The CDR3 has 13 residues. V lost 4 bases to trimming and J lost 4 bases, with 11 bases between them. Germline CDR1 reads SGHNT; CDR2 reads YYREEE (reference sequence). CDR3 region: CASSPKTSTEAFF. For the CDR3, the DNA is TGTGCCAGCAGCCCTAAGACATCCACTGAAGCTTTCTTT.

The chain employs TRBV30 and TRBJ2-7; D call uncertain. Per the germline V gene, CDR1 is GTSNPN and CDR2 is SVGIG (reference sequence). The germline V and J ends were trimmed by 1 base and 5 bases, with 12 bases remaining between them. The CDR3 contains 13 residues. The CDR3 DNA sequence: TGTGCCTGGAGTGGCCCCCTTGGCCACGAGCAGTACTTC. Its protein product is CAWSGPLGHEQYF.